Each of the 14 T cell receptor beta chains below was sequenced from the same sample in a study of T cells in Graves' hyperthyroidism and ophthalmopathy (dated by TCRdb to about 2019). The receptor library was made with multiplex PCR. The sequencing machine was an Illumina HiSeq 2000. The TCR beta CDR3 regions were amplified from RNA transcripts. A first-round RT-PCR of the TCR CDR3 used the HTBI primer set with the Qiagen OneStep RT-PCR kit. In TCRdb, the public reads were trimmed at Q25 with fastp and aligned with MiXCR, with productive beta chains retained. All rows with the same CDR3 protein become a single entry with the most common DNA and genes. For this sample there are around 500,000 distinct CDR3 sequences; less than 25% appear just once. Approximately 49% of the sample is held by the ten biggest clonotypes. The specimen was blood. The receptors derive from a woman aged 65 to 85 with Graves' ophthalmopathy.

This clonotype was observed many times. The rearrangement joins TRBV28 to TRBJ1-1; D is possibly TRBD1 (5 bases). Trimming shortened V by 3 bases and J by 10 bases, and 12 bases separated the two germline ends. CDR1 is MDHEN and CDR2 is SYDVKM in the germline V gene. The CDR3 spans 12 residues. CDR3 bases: TGTGCCAGCAGTTTCCGGGGGGTTGCAGCTTTCTTT. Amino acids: CASSFRGVAAFF. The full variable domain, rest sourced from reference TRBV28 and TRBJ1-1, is DVKVTQSSRYLVKRTGEKVFLECVQDMDHENMFWYRQDPGLGLRLIYFSYDVKMKEKGDIPEGYSVSREKKERFSLILESASTNQTSMYLCASSFRGVAAFFGQGTRLTVV.

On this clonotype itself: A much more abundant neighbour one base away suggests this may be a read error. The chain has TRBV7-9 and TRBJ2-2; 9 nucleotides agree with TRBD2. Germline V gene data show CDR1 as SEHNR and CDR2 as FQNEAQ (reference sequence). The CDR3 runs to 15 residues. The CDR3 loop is CASSLKAGGTGELLF. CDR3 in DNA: TGTGCCAGCAGCTTAAAAGCGGGAGGCACCGGGGAGCTGCTTTTT.

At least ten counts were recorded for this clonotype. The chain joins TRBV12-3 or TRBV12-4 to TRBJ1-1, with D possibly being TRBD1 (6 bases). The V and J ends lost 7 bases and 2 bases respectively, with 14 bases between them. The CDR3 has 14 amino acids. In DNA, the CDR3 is TGTGCCAGCACCCGGGACGGGACAAACACTGAAGCTTTCTTT. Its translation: CASTRDGTNTEAFF.

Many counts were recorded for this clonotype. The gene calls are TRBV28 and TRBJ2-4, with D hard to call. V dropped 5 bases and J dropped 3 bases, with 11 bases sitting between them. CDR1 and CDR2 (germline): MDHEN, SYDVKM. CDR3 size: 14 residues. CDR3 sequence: CASSPPQGKNIQYF. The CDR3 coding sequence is TGTGCCAGCAGTCCACCGCAAGGCAAAAACATTCAGTACTTC.

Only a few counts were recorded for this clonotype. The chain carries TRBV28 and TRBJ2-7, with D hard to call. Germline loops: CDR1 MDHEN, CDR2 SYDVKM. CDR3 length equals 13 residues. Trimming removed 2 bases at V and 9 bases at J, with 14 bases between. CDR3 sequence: CASSLGRTTAQYF. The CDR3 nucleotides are TGTGCCAGCAGTTTAGGGCGCACGACCGCGCAGTACTTC.

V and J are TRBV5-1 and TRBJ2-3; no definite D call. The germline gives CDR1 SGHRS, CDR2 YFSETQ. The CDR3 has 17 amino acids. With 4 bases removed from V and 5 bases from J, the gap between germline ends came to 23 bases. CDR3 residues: CASSIGRVGPSVDTQYF. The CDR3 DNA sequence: TGCGCCAGCAGCATTGGAAGGGTCGGCCCGTCTGTAGATACGCAGTATTTT.

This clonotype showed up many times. For the CDR3, the DNA is TGTGCCAGCACCCAGACGGGAGGTCGTGAGCAGTTCTTC. Translation gives CASTQTGGREQFF. The chain combines TRBV28 with TRBJ2-1; 7 bases map to TRBD2. From germline, CDR1 is MDHEN and CDR2 SYDVKM. Trimming at V came to 7 bases and at J to 9 bases, leaving 9 bases not matched to a gene. This CDR3 spans 13 amino acids.

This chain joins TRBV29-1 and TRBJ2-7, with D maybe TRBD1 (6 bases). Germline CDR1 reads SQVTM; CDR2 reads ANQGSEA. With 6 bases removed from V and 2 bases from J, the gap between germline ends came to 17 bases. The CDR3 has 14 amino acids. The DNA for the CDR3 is TGCAGCGTAAGGACAGAATACACGGCCTACGAGCAGTACTTC. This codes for CSVRTEYTAYEQYF.

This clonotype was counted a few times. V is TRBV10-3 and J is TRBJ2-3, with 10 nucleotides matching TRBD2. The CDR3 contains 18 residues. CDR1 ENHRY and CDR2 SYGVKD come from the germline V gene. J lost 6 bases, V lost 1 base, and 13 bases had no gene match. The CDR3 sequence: CAISEFLLAGEVGDTQYF. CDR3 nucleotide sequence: TGTGCCATCAGTGAGTTCCTGCTAGCGGGAGAAGTAGGCGATACGCAGTATTTT.

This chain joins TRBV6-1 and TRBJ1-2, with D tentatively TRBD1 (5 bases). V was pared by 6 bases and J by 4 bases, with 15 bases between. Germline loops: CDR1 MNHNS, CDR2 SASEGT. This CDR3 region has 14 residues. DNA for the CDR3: TGTGCCAGCAGAAGATCCAGGGATGGCTATGGCTACACCTTC. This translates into CASRRSRDGYGYTF.

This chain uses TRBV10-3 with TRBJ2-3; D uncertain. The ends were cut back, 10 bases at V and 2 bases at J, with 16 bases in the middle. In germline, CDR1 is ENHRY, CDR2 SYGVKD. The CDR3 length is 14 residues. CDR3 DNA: TGTGCCACCAGACACGTACCACCCACAGATACGCAGTATTTT. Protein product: CATRHVPPTDTQYF.

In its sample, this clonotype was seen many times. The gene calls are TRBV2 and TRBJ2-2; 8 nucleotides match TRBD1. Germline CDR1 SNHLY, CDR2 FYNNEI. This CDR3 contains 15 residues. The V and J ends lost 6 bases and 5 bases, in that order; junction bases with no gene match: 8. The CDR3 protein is CASRDGQGRTGELFF. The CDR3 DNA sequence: TGTGCCAGCAGAGACGGACAGGGAAGAACCGGGGAGCTGTTTTTT. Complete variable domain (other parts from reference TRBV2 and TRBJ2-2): EPEVTQTPSHQVTQMGQEVILRCVPISNHLYFYWYRQILGQKVEFLVSFYNNEISEKSEIFDDQFSVERPDGSNFTLKIRSTKLEDSAMYFCASRDGQGRTGELFFGEGSRLTVL.

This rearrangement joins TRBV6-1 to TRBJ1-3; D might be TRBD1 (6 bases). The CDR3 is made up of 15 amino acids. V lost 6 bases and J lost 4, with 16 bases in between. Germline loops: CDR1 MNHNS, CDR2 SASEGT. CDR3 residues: CASREQGLRGNTIYF. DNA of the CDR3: TGTGCCAGCAGAGAACAGGGATTAAGGGGAAACACCATATATTTT.

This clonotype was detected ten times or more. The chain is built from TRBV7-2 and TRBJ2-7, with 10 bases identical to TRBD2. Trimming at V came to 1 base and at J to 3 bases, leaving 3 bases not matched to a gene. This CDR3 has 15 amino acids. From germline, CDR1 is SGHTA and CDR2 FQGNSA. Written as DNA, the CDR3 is TGTGCCAGCAGCTTAGTGCTAGCGGGGGTCTACGAGCAGTACTTC. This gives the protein CASSLVLAGVYEQYF.